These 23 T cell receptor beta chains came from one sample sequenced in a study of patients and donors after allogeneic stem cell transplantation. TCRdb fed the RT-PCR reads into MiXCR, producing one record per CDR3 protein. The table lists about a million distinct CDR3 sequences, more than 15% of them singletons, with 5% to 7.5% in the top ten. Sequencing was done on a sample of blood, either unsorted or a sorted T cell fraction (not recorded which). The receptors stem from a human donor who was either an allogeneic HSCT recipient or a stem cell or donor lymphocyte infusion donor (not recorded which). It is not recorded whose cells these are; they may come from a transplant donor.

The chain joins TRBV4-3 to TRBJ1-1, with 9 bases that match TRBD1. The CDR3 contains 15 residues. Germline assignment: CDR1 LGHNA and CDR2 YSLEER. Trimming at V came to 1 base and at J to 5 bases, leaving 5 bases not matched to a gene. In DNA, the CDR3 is TGCGCCAGCAGCCAAGCGGGACAGGGCGGGACTGAAGCTTTCTTT. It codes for CASSQAGQGGTEAFF.

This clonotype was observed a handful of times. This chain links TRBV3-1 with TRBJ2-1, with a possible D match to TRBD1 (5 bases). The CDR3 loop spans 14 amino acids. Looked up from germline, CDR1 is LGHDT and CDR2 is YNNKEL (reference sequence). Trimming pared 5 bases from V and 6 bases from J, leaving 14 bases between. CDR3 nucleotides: TGTGCCAGCAGCACCCCCGACAGACTCAATGAGCAGTTCTTC. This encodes CASSTPDRLNEQFF.

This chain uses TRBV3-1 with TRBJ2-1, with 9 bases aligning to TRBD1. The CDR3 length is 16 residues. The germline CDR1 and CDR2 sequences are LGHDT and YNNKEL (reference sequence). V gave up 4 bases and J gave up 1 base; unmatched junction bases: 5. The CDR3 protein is CASSPEDRGSYNEQFF. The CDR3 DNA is TGTGCCAGCAGCCCGGAGGACAGGGGTTCCTACAATGAGCAGTTCTTC.

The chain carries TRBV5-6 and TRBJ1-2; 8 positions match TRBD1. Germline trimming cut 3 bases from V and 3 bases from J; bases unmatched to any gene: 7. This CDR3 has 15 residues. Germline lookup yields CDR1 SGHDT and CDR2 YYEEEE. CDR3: CASSSRTGRHYGYTF. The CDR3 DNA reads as TGTGCCAGCAGCTCCCGGACAGGGAGACACTATGGCTACACCTTC.

This chain's CDR3 is CASSLMGRLSMNTEAFF. The CDR3 region has the DNA TGTGCCAGCAGTTTAATGGGGCGCCTCTCCATGAACACTGAAGCTTTCTTT. V is TRBV12-3 or TRBV12-4 and J is TRBJ1-1; D might be TRBD1 (5 bases). This CDR3 contains 17 residues. Trimming stripped 2 bases from V and 0 bases from J, with 16 bases between.

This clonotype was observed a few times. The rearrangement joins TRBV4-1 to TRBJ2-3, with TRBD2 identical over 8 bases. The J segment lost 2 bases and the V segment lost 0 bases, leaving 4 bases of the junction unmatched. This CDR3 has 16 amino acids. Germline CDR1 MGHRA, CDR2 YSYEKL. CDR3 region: CASSQDASGFTDTQYF. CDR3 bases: TGCGCCAGCAGCCAAGATGCTAGCGGGTTCACAGATACGCAGTATTTT.

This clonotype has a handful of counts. The CDR3 bases are TGTGCCAGCTCTCCCCTTATCCAACCGGGCGCAGATACGCAGTATTTT. Its protein product is CASSPLIQPGADTQYF. V is TRBV18 and J is TRBJ2-3, with no clear D. CDR1 KGHSH and CDR2 LQKENI come from the germline V gene. The length of the CDR3 is 16 residues. Trimming shortened V by 6 bases and J by 4 bases, and 20 bases separated the two germline ends.

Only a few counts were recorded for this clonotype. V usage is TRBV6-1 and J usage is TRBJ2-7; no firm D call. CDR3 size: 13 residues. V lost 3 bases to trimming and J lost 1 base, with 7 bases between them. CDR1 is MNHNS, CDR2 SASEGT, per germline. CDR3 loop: CASSDRNSYEQYF. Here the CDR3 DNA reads TGTGCCAGCAGTGACAGGAATTCCTACGAGCAGTACTTC.

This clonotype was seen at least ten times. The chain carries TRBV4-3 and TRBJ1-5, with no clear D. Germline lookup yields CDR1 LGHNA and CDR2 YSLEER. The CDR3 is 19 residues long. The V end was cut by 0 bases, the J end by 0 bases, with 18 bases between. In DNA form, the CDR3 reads TGCGCCAGCAGCCAAGATCCGCACACCGAAAGTTATAGCAATCAGCCCCAGCATTTT. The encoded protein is CASSQDPHTESYSNQPQHF.

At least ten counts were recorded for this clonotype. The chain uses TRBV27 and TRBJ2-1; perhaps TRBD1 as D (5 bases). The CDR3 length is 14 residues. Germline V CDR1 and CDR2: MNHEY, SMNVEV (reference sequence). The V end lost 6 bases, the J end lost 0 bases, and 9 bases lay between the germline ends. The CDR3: CASRGPSSYNEQFF. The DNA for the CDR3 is TGTGCCAGCAGGGGGCCCAGCTCCTACAATGAGCAGTTCTTC.

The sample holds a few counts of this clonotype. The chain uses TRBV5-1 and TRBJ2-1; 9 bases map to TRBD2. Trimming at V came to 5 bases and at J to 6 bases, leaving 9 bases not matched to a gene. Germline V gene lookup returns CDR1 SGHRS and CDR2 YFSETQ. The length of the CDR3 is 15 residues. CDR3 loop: CASRLELAGPNEQFF. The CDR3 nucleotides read TGCGCCAGCAGGTTAGAACTAGCGGGTCCCAATGAGCAGTTCTTC.

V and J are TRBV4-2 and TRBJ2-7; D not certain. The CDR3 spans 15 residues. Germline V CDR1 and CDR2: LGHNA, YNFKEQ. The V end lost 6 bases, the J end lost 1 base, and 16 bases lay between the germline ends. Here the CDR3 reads CASSHRAQGSYEQYF. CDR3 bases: TGTGCCAGCAGTCACCGGGCCCAAGGATCCTACGAGCAGTACTTC.

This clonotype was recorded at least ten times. This CDR3 reads CASSPVGQISYEQYF. In DNA form, the CDR3 reads TGTGCCAGCTCACCGGTTGGACAGATCTCCTACGAGCAGTACTTC. V is TRBV18 and J is TRBJ2-7; D may be TRBD1 (6 bases). The V and J ends lost 3 bases and 0 bases respectively, with 12 bases between them. Looked up from germline, CDR1 is KGHSH and CDR2 is LQKENI. This CDR3 is built from 15 residues. The full variable domain, in which reference TRBV18 and TRBJ2-7 provide the parts outside the CDR3, is NAGVMQNPRHLVRRRGQEARLRCSPMKGHSHVYWYRQLPEEGLKFMVYLQKENIIDESGMPKERFSAEFPKEGPSILRIQQVVRGDSAAYFCASSPVGQISYEQYFGPGTRLTVT.

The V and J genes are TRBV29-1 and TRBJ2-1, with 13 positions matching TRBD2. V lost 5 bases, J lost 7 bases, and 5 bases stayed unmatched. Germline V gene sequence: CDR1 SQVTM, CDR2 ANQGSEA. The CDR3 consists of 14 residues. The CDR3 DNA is TGCAGCGTTATACTAGCGGGGGGGGGTAATGAGCAGTTCTTC. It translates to CSVILAGGGNEQFF.

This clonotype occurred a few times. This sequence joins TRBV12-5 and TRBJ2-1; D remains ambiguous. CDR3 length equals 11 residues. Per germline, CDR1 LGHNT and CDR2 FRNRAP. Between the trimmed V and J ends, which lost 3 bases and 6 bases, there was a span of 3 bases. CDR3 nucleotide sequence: TGTGCTAGTGGTTTAGCCAATGAGCAGTTCTTC. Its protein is CASGLANEQFF.

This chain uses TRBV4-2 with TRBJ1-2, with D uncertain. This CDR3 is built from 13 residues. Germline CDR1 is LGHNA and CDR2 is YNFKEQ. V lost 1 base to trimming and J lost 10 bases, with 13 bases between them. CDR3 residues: CASSQATAEDYTF. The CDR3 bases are TGTGCCAGCAGCCAAGCCACCGCGGAAGACTACACCTTC.

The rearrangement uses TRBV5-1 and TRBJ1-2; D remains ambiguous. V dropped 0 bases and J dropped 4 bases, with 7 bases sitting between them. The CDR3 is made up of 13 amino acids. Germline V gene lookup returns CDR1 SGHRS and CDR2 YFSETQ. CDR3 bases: TGCGCCAGCAGCTTGGACGCTTCCTATGGCTACACCTTC. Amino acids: CASSLDASYGYTF.

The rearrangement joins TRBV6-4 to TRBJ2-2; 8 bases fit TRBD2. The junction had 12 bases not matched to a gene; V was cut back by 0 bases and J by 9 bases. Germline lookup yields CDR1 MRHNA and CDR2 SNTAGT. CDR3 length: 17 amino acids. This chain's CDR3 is CASSDSGEGREVRELFF. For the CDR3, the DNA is TGTGCCAGCAGTGACTCAGGAGAAGGGCGGGAGGTCCGGGAGCTGTTTTTT.

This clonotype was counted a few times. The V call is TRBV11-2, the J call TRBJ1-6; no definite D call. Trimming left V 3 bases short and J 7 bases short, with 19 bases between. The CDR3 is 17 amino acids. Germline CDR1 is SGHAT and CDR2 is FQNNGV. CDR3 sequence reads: CASSFGVAANLNSPLHF. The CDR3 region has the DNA TGTGCCAGCAGCTTTGGTGTCGCAGCCAACCTAAATTCACCCCTCCACTTT.

The CDR3 coding sequence is TGTGCCAGCAGTTGGCACCGGCTAGGGCAGGGCTTCAACACTGAAGCTTTCTTT. Its translation is CASSWHRLGQGFNTEAFF. The chain is built from TRBV12-3 or TRBV12-4 and TRBJ1-1, with a weak D call TRBD1 (5 bases). The CDR3 has 18 residues. Trimming took 4 bases from V and 2 from J, leaving 23 bases between them.

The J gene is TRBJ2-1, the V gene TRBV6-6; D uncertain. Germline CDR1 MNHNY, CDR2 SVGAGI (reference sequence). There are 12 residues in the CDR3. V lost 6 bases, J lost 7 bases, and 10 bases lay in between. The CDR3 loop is CASSPFKNEQFF. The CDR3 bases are TGTGCCAGCAGCCCCTTCAAAAATGAGCAGTTCTTC.

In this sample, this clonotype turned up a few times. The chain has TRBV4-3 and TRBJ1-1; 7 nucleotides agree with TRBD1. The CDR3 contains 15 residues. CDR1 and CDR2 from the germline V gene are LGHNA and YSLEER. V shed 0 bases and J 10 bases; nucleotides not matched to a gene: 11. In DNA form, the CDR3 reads TGCGCCAGCAGCCAAGATCCGCGAACAGGGGTCGGAGCTTTCTTT. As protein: CASSQDPRTGVGAFF.

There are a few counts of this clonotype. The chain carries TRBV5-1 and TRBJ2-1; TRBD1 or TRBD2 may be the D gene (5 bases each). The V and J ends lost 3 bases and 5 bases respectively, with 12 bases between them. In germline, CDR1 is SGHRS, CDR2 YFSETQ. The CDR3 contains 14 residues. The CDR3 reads CASSSRDPDNEQFF. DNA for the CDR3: TGCGCCAGCAGCTCCCGGGACCCGGACAATGAGCAGTTCTTC.